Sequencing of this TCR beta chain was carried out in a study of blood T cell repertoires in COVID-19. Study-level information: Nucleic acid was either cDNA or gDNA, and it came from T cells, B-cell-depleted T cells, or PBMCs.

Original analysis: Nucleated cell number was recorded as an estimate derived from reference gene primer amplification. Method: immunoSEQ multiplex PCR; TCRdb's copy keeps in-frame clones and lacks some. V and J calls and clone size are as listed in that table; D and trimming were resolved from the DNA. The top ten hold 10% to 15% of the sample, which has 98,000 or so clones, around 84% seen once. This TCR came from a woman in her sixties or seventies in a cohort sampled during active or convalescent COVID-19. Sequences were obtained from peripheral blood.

The CDR3 nucleotides are TGTGCCAGCAGCTCGGACAGGGGGCTCCCGGACACTGAAGCTTTCTTT. Translated: CASSSDRGLPDTEAFF. The J gene is TRBJ1-1, the V gene TRBV27; 11 bases fit TRBD1. Germline assignment: CDR1 MNHEY and CDR2 SMNVEV (reference sequence). Unmatched junction bases numbered 9, after V lost 6 bases and J lost 3 bases. This CDR3 comprises 16 residues.